This T cell receptor beta chain was observed in a study of blood T cell repertoires in COVID-19. Profiled with immunoSEQ multiplex PCR; TCRdb holds only in-frame clones, not every one. The sample consists of nearly 350,000 clones, around 87% of them appearing once. This clone has a handful of counts. Sequencing was done on a sample of peripheral blood. The clonotype originates from a woman aged 50 to 65 with COVID-19, enrolled during active disease.

The CDR3 protein is CASSPDSSNQPQHF. CDR3 DNA: TGTGCCAGCAGTCCAGACAGTAGCAATCAGCCCCAGCATTTT. The chain couples TRBV27 to TRBJ1-5; possible D gene TRBD1, 5 bases. Germline V gives CDR1 MNHEY, CDR2 SMNVEV (reference sequence). The CDR3 has 14 amino acids. V was trimmed by 5 bases and J by 0 bases, leaving 8 bases between them.